This T cell receptor (beta chain) was sequenced in a study of blood T cell repertoires in COVID-19. Study-wide context: Material from acute and convalescent COVID-19 was sourced from the United States, Italy and Spain. The cDNA or gDNA used as material had been derived from T cells, B-cell-depleted T cells, or PBMCs.

The assay was immunoSEQ multiplex PCR, and TCRdb's table has in-frame clones only and misses some. The data show 80,000 to 90,000 clones, with roughly 86% seen just once and approximately 1.2% held by the top ten. Trimming cost V 1 base and J 0 bases; bases outside gene matches: 2. CDR1 LGHDT and CDR2 YNNKEL come from the germline V gene (reference sequence). The CDR3 consists of 16 residues. V is TRBV3-1 (or the pseudogene TRBV3-2) and J is TRBJ2-2; 7 bases map to TRBD2. Sequencing used peripheral blood. The TCR originated in a woman aged 80 or over with acute or convalescent COVID-19. CDR3 in amino acids: CASSQAGTTNTGELFF. CDR3 DNA sequence: TGTGCCAGCAGCCAAGCCGGGACTACGAACACCGGGGAGCTGTTTTTT.